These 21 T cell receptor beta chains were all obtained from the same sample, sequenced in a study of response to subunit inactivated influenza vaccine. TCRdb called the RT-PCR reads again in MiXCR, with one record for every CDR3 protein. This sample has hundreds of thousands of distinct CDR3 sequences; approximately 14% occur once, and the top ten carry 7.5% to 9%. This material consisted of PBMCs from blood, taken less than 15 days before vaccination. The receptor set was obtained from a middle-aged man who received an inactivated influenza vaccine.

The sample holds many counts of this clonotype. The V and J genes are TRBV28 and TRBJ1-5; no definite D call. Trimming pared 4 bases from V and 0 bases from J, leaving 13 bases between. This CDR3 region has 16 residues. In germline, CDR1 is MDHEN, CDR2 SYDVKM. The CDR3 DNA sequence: TGTGCCAGCAGTTCTCGGGGAGGCCTTAGCAATCAGCCCCAGCATTTT. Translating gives CASSSRGGLSNQPQHF.

This CDR3 is CASSFQSNNEQFF. The CDR3 nucleotides are TGTGCCAGCAGCTTCCAGTCTAACAATGAGCAGTTCTTC. The chain recombines TRBV7-9 with TRBJ2-1; D unresolved. This CDR3 is built from 13 residues. V lost 3 bases and J lost 5, with 8 bases in between. In germline, CDR1 is SEHNR, CDR2 FQNEAQ (reference sequence).

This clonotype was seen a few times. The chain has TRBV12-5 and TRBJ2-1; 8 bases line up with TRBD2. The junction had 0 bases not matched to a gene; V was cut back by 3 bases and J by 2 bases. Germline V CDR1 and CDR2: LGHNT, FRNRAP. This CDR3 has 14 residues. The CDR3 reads CASGLAGAYNEQFF. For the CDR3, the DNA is TGTGCTAGTGGTTTAGCGGGAGCCTACAATGAGCAGTTCTTC.

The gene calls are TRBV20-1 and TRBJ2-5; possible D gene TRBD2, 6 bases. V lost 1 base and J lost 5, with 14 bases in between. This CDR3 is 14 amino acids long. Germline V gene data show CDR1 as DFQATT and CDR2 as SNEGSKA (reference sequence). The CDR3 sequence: CSARVFGGGETQYF. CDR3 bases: TGCAGTGCTAGAGTTTTCGGTGGGGGGGAGACCCAGTACTTC.

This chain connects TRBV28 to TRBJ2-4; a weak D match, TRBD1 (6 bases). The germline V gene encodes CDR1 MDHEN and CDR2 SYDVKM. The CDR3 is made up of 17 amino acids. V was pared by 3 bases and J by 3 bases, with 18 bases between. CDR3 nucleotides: TGTGCCAGCAGTTTCCCGGGTACAGGGAAAGTCAAAAACATTCAGTACTTC. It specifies CASSFPGTGKVKNIQYF.

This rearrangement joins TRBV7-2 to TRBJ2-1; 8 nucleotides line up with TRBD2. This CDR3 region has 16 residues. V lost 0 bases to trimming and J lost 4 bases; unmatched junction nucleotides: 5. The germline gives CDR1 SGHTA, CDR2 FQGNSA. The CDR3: CASSLASGGPYNEQFF. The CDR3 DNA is TGTGCCAGCAGCTTAGCGAGCGGGGGACCTTACAATGAGCAGTTCTTC.

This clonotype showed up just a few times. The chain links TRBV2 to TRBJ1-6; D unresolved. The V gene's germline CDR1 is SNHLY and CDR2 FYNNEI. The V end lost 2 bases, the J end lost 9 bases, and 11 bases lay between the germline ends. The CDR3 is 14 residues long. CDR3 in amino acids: CASSERTYGSPLHF. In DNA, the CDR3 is TGTGCCAGCAGTGAAAGGACCTACGGTTCACCCCTCCACTTT.

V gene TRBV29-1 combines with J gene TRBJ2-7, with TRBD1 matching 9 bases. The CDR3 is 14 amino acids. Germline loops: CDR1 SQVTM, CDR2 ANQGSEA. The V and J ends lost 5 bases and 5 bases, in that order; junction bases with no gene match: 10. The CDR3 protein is CSVSTGTGSHEQYF. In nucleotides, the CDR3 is TGCAGCGTTTCAACCGGGACAGGGTCTCACGAGCAGTACTTC.

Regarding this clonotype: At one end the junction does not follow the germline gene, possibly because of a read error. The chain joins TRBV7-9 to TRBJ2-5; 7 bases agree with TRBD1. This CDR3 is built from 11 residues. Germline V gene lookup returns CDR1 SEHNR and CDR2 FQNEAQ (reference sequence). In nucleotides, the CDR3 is TGTGCCAGCAGCTTAGTGGGACAGCGGCACTTC. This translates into CASSLVGQRHF.

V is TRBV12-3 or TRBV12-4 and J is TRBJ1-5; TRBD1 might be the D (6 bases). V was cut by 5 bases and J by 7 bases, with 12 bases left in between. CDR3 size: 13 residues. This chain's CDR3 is CASSPRGEQPQHF. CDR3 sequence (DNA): TGTGCCAGCAGTCCTAGGGGGGAGCAGCCCCAGCATTTT.

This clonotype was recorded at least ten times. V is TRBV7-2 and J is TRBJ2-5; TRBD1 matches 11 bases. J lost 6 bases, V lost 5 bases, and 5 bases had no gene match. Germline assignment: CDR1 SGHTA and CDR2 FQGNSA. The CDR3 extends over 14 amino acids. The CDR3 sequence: CASSPGQGAKTQYF. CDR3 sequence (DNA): TGTGCCAGCAGCCCTGGACAGGGGGCAAAGACCCAGTACTTC.

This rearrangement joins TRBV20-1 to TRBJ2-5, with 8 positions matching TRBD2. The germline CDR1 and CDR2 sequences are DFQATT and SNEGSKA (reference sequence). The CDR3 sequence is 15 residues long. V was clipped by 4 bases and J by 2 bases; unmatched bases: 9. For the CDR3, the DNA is TGCAGTGCTATTACGGGGGGGCCGGGGCAAGAGACCCAGTACTTC. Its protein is CSAITGGPGQETQYF.

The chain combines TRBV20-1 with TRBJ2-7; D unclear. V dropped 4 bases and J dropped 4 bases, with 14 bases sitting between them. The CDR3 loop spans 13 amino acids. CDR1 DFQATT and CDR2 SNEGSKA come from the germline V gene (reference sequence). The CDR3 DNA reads TGCAGTGCTAACAGCCTCATAGGGTACGAGCAGTACTTC. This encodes CSANSLIGYEQYF.

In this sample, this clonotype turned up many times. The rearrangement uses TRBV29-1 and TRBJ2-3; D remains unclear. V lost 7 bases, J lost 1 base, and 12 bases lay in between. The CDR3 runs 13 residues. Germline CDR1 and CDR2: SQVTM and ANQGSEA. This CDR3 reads CSATPAGTDTQYF. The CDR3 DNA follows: TGCAGCGCGACACCCGCGGGCACAGATACGCAGTATTTT.

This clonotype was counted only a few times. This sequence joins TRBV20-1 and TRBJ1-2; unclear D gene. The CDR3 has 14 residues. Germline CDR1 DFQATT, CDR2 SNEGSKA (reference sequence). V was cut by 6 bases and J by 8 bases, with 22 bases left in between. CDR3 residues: CSASLKGSYLGYTF. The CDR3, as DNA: TGCAGTGCCTCCCTAAAAGGGAGTTACTTGGGCTACACCTTC.

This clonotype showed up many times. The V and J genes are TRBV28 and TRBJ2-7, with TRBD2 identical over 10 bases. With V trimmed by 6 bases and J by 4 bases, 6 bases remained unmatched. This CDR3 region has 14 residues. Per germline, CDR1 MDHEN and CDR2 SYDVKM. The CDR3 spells CASRKLAGPYEQYF. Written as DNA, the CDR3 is TGTGCCAGCAGAAAACTAGCGGGACCGTACGAGCAGTACTTC.

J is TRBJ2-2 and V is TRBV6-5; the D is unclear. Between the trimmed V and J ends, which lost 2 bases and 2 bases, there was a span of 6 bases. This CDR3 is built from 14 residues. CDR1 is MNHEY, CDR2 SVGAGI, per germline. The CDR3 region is CASSYASNTGELFF. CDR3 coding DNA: TGTGCCAGCAGTTACGCCTCTAACACCGGGGAGCTGTTTTTT.

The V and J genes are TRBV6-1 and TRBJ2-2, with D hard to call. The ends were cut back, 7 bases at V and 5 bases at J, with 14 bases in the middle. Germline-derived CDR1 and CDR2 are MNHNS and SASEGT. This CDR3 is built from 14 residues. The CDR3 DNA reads TGTGCCAGCAAGGGCCAGATGAGGACCGGGGAGCTGTTTTTT. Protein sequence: CASKGQMRTGELFF.

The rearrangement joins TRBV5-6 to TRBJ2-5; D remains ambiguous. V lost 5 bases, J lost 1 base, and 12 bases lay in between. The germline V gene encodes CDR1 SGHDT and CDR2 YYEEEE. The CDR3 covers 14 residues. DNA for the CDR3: TGTGCCAGCAGAAGAGGCTCCAGCCAAGAGACCCAGTACTTC. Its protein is CASRRGSSQETQYF.

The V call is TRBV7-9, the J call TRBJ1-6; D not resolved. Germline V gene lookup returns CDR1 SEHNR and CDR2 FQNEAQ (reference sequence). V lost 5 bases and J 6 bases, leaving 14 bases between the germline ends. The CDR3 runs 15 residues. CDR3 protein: CASSPVESGNSPLHF. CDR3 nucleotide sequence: TGTGCCAGCAGCCCTGTGGAGTCGGGTAATTCACCCCTCCACTTT.

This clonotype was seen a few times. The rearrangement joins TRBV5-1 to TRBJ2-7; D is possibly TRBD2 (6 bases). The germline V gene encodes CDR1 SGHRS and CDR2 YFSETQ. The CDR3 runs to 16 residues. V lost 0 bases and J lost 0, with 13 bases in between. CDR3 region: CASSLAPAGSSYEQYF. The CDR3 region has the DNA TGCGCCAGCAGCTTGGCCCCGGCGGGGAGCTCCTACGAGCAGTACTTC.